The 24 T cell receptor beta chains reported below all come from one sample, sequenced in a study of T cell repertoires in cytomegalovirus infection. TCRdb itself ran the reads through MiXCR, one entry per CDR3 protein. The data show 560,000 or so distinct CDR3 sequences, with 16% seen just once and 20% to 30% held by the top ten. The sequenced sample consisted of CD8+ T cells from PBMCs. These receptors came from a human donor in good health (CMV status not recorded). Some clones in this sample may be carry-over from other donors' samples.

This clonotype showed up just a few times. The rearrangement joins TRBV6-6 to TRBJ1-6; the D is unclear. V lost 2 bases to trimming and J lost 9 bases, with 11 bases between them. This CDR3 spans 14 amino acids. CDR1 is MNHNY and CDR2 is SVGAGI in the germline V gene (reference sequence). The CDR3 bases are TGTGCCAGCAGTTACACGAGGATCGGTTCACCCCTCCACTTT. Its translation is CASSYTRIGSPLHF.

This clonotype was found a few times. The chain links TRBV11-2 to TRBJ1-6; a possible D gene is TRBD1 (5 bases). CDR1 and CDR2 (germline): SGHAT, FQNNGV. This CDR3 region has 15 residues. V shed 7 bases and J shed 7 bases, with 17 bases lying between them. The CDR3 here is CASTTGGMRNSPLHF. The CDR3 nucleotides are TGTGCCAGCACCACGGGGGGTATGAGGAATTCACCCCTCCACTTT.

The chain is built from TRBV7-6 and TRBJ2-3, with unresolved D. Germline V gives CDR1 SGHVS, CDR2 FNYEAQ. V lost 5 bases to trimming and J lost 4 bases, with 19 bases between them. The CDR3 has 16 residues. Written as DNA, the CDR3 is TGTGCCAGCAGCCGGTACGGCTCAGCTGAGGCAGATACGCAGTATTTT. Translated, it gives CASSRYGSAEADTQYF.

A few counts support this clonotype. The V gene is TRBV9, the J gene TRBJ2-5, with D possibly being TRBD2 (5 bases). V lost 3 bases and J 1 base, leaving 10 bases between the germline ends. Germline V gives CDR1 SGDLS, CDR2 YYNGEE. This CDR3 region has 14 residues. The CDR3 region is CASSARAVQETQYF. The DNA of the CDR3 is TGTGCCAGCAGCGCGAGGGCGGTCCAAGAGACCCAGTACTTC.

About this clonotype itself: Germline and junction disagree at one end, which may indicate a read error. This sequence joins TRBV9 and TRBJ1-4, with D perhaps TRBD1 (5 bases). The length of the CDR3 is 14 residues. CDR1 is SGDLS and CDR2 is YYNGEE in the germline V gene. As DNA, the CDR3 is TGTGCCAGCCGCGTAGGAGCAGGGAATGAAAAACTGTTTTTT. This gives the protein CASRVGAGNEKLFF. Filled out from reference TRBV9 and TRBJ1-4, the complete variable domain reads DSGVTQTPKHLITATGQRVTLRCSPRSGDLSVYWYQQSLDQGLQFLIQYYNGEERAKGNILERFSAQQFPDLHSELNLSSLELGDSALYFCASRVGAGNEKLFFGSGTQLSVL.

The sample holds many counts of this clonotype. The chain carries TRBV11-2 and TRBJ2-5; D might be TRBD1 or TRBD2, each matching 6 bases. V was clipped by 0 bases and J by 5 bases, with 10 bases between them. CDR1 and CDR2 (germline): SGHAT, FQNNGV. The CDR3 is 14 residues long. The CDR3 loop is CASSLEPGAETQYF. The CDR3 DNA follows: TGTGCCAGCAGCTTAGAGCCGGGGGCCGAGACCCAGTACTTC.

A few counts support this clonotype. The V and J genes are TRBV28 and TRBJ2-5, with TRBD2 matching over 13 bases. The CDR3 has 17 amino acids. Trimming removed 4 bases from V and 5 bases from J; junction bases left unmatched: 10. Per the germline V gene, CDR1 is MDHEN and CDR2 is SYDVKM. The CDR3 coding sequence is TGTGCCAGCAGTTGGGAGACTAGCGGGAGGAGGGGGGAGACCCAGTACTTC. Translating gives CASSWETSGRRGETQYF.

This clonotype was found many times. CDR3 protein: CASSPGSPSGANVLTF. The CDR3 nucleotides are TGTGCCAGCAGCCCCGGGTCGCCCTCTGGGGCCAACGTCCTGACTTTC. The chain uses TRBV7-9 and TRBJ2-6; no firm D call. This CDR3 has 16 residues. Germline V gene sequence: CDR1 SEHNR, CDR2 FQNEAQ (reference sequence). V was pared by 5 bases and J by 0 bases, with 11 bases between.

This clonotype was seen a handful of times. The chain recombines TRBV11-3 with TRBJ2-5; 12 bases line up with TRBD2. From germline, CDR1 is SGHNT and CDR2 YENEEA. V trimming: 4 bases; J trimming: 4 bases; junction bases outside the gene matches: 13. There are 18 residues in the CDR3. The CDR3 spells CASSSTPGLAGGAETQYF. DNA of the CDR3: TGTGCCAGCAGCTCGACGCCGGGACTAGCGGGTGGAGCAGAGACCCAGTACTTC.

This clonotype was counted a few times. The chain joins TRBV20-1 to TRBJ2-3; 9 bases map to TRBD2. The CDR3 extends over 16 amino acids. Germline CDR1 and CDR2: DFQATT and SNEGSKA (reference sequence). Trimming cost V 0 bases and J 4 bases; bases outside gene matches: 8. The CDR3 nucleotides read TGCAGTGCTAGAGATTTGGCTAGCGGGAACCCAGATACGCAGTATTTT. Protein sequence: CSARDLASGNPDTQYF.

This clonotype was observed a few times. The CDR3 reads CASSIGPAATYEQYF. The CDR3 DNA follows: TGTGCCAGTAGTATTGGCCCGGCGGCGACCTACGAGCAGTACTTC. The rearrangement joins TRBV19 to TRBJ2-7; D remains unclear. This CDR3 has 15 residues. Germline V gives CDR1 LNHDA, CDR2 SQIVND (reference sequence). The V end was cut by 3 bases, the J end by 2 bases, with 14 bases between.

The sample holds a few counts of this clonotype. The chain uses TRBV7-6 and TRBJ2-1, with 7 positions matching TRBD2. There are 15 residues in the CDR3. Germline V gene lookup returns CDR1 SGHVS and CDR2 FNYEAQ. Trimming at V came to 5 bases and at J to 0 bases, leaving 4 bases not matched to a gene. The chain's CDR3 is CASSPSGFSYNEQFF. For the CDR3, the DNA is TGTGCCAGCAGCCCTAGCGGCTTCTCCTACAATGAGCAGTTCTTC.

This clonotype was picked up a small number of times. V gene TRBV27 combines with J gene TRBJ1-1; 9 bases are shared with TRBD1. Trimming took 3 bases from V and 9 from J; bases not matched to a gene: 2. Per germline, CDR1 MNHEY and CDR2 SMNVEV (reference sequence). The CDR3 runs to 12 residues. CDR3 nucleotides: TGTGCCAGCAGTTTCGGGACAGGGAAAGCTTTCTTT. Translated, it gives CASSFGTGKAFF.

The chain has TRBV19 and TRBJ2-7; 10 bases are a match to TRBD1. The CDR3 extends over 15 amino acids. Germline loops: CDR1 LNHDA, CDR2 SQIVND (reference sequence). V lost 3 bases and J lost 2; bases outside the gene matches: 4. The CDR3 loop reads CASSIRDRGTYEQYF. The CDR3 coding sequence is TGTGCCAGTAGTATCCGGGACAGGGGAACCTACGAGCAGTACTTC.

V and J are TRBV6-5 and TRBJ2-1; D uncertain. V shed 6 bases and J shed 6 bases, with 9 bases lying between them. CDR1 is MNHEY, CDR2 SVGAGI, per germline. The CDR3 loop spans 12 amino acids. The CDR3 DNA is TGTGCCAGCAGACTGAGTCGCAATGAGCAGTTCTTC. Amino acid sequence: CASRLSRNEQFF.

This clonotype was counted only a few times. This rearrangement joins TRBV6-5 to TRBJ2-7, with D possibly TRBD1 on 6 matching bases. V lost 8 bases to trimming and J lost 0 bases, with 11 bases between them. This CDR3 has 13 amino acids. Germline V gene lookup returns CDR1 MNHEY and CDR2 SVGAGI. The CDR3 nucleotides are TGTGCCAGCGGAACAGGGAGCTCCTACGAGCAGTACTTC. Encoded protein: CASGTGSSYEQYF.

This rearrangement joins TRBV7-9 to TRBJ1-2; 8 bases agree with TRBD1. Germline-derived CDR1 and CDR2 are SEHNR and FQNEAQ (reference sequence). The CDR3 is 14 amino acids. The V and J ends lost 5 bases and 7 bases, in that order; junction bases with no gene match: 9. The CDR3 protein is CASSETTGVGGYTF. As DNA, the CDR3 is TGTGCCAGCAGCGAGACGACAGGGGTCGGTGGCTACACCTTC.

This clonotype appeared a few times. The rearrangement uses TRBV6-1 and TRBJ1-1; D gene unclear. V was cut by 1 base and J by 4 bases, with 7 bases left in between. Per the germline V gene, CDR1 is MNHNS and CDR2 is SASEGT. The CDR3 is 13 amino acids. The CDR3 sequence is CASSEDWFTEAFF. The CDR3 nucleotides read TGTGCCAGCAGTGAAGACTGGTTCACTGAAGCTTTCTTT.

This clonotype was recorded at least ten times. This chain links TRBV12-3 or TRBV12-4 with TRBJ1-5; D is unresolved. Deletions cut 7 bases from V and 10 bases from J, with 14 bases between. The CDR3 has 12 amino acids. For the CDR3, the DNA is TGTGCCAGCACCCTCGGGCGTAACCCCCAGCATTTT. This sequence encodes CASTLGRNPQHF.

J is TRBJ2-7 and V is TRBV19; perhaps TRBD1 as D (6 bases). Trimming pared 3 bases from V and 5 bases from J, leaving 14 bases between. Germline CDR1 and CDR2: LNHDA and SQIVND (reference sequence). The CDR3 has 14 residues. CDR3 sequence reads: CASSIVGAGDEQYF. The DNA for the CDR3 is TGTGCCAGTAGTATCGTGGGGGCCGGCGACGAGCAGTACTTC.

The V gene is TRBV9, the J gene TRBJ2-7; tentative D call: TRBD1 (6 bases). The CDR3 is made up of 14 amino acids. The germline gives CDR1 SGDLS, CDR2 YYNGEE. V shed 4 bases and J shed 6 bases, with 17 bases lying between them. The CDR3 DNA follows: TGTGCCAGCAGCCATCCTACAGGGCCCGGCGAGCAGTACTTC. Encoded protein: CASSHPTGPGEQYF. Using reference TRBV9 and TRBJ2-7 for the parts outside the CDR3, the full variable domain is DSGVTQTPKHLITATGQRVTLRCSPRSGDLSVYWYQQSLDQGLQFLIQYYNGEERAKGNILERFSAQQFPDLHSELNLSSLELGDSALYFCASSHPTGPGEQYFGPGTRLTVT.

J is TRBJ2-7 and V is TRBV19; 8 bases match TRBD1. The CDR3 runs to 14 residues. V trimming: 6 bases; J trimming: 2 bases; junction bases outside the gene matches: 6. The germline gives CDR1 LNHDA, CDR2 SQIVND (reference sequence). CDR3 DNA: TGTGCCAGTAGCTCCTGGGACAGGACCTACGAGCAGTACTTC. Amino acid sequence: CASSSWDRTYEQYF.

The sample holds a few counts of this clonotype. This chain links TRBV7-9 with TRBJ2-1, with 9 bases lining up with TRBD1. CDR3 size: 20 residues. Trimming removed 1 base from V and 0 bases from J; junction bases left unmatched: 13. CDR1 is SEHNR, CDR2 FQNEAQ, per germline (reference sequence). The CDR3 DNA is TGTGCCAGCAGCTTAGGGACAGGGGACTTTTACCCGAGCTCCTACAATGAGCAGTTCTTC. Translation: CASSLGTGDFYPSSYNEQFF.

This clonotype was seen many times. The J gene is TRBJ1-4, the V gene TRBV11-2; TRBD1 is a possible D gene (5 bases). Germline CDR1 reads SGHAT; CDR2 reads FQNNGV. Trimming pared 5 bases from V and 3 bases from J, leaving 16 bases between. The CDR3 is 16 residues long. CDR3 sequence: CASSLGIAGPNEKLFF. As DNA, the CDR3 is TGTGCCAGCAGCCTTGGGATCGCGGGGCCTAATGAAAAACTGTTTTTT.